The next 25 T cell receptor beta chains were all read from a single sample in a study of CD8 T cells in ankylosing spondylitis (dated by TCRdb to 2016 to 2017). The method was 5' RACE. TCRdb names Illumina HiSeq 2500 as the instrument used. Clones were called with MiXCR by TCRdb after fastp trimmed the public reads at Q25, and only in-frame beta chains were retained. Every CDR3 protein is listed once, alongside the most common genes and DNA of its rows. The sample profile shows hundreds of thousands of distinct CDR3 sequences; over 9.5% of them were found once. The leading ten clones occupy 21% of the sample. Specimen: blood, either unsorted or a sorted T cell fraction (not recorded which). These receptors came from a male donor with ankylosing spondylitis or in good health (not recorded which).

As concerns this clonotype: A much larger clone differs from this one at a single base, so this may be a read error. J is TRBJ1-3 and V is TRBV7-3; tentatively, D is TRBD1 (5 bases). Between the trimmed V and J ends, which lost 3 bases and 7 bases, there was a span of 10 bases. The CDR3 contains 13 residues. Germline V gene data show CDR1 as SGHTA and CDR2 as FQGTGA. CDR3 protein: CASSLGVRNTIYF. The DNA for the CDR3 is TGTGCCAGCAGCTTGGGGGTACGGAACACCATATATTTT. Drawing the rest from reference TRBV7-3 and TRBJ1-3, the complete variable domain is GAGVSQTPSNKVTEKGKYVELRCDPISGHTALYWYRQSLGQGPEFLIYFQGTGAADDSGLPNDRFFAVRPEGSVSTLKIQRTERGDSAVYLCASSLGVRNTIYFGEGSWLTVV.

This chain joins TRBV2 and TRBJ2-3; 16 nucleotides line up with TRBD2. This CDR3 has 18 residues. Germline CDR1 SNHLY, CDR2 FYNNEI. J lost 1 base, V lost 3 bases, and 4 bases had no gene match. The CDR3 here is CASSDDGTSGGGTDTQYF. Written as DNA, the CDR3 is TGTGCCAGCAGTGACGATGGGACTAGCGGGGGGGGCACAGATACGCAGTATTTT.

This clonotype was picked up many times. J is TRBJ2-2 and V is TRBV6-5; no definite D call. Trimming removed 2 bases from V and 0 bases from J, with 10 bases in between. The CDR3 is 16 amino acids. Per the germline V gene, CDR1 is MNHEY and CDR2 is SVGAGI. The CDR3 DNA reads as TGTGCCAGCAGTTACGGTGTAATTTCGAACACCGGGGAGCTGTTTTTT. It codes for CASSYGVISNTGELFF.

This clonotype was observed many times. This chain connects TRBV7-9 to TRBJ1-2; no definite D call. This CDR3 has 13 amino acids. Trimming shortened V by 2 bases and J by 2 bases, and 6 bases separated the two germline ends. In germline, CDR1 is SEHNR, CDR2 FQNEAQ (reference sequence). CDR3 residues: CASSLQENYGYTF. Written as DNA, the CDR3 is TGTGCCAGCAGCTTACAGGAAAACTATGGCTACACCTTC.

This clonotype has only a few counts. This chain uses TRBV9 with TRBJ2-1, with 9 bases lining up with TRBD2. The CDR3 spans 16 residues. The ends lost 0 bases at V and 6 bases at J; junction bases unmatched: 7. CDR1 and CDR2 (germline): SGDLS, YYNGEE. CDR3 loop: CASSVGISGGINEQFF. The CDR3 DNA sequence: TGTGCCAGCAGCGTAGGTATTAGCGGGGGAATCAATGAGCAGTTCTTC.

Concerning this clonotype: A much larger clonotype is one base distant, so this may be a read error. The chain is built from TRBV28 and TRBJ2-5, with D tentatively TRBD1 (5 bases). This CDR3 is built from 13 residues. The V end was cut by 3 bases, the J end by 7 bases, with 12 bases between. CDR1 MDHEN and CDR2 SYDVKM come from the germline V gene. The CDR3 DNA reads TGTGCCAGCAGTTTGTACAGGATGGGGACCCAGTACTTC. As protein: CASSLYRMGTQYF.

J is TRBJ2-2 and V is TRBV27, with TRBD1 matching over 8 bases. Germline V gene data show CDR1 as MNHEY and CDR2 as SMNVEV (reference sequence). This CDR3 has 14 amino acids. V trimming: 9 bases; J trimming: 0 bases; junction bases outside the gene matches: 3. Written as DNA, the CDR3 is TGTGCCAGTATGACAGGGGCGAACACCGGGGAGCTGTTTTTT. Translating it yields CASMTGANTGELFF.

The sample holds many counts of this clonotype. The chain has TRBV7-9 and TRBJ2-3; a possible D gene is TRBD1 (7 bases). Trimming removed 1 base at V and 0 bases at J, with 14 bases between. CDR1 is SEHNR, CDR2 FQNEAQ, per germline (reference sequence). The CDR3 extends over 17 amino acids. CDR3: CASSLGQGLASTDTQYF. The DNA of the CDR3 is TGTGCCAGCAGCTTAGGACAGGGACTTGCCAGCACAGATACGCAGTATTTT.

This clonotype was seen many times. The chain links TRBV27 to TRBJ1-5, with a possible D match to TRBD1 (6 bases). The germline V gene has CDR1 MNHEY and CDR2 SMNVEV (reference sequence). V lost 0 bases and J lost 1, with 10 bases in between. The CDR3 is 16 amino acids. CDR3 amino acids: CASSLSAGASNQPQHF. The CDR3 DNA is TGTGCCAGCAGTTTATCCGCGGGGGCGAGCAATCAGCCCCAGCATTTT.

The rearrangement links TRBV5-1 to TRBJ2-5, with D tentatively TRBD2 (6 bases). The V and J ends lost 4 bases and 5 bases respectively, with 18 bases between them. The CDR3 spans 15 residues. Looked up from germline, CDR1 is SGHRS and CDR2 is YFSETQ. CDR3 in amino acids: CASSPTGGLGETQYF. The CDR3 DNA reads TGCGCCAGCAGCCCCACCGGGGGTCTGGGGGAGACCCAGTACTTC.

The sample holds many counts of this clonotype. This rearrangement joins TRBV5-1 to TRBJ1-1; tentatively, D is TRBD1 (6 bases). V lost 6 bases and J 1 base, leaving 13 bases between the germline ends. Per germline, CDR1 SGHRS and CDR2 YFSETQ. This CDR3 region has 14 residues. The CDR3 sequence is CASNQGQGNTEAFF. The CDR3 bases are TGCGCCAGCAATCAGGGGCAGGGGAACACTGAAGCTTTCTTT.

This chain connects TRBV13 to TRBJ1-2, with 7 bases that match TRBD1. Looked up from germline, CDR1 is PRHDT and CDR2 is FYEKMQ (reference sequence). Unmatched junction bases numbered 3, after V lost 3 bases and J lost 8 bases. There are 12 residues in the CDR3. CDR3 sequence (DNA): TGTGCCAGCAGCTTCCAGGGGGGGGGCTACACCTTC. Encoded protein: CASSFQGGGYTF.

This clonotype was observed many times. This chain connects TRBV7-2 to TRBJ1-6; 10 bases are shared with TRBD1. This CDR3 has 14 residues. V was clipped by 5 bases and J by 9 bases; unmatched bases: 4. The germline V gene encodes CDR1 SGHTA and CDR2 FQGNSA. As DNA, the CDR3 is TGTGCCAGCAGCGGGACAGGGGAGGGTTCACCCCTCCACTTT. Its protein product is CASSGTGEGSPLHF. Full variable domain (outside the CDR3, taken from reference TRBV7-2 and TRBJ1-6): GAGVSQSPSNKVTEKGKDVELRCDPISGHTALYWYRQSLGQGLEFLIYFQGNSAPDKSGLPSDRFSAERTGGSVSTLTIQRTQQEDSAVYLCASSGTGEGSPLHFGNGTRLTVT.

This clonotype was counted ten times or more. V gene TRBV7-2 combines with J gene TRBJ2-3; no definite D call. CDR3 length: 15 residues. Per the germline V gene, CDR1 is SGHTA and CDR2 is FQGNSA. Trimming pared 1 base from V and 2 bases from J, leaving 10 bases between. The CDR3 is CASSLEWQITDTQYF. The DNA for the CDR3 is TGTGCCAGCAGCTTAGAATGGCAGATCACAGATACGCAGTATTTT.

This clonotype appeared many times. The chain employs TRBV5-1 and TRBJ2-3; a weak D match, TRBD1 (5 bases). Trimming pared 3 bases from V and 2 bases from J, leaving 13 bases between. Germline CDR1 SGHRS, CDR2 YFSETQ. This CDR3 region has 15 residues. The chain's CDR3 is CASSWPRVNTDTQYF. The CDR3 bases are TGCGCCAGCAGCTGGCCCAGGGTAAACACAGATACGCAGTATTTT. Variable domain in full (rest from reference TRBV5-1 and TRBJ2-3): KAGVTQTPRYLIKTRGQQVTLSCSPISGHRSVSWYQQTPGQGLQFLFEYFSETQRNKGNFPGRFSGRQFSNSRSEMNVSTLELGDSALYLCASSWPRVNTDTQYFGPGTRLTVL.

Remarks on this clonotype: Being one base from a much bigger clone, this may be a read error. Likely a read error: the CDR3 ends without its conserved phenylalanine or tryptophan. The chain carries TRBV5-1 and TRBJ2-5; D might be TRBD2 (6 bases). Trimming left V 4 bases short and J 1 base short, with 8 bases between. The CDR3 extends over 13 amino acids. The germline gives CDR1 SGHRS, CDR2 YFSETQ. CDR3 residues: CASSPGSQETQYL. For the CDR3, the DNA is TGCGCCAGCAGCCCCGGGAGCCAAGAGACCCAGTACCTC.

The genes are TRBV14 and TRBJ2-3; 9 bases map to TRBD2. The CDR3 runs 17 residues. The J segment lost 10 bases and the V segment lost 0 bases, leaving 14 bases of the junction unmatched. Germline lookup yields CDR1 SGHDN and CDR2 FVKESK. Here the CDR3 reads CASSQDLVRGGRVAQYF. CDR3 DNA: TGTGCCAGCAGCCAAGATCTAGTGCGGGGGGGCCGAGTTGCGCAGTATTTT.

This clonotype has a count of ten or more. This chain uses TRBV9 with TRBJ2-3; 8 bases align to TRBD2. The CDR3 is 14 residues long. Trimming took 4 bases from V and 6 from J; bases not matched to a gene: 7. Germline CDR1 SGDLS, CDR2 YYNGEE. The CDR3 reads CASSLRTSFDTQYF. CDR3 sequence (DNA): TGTGCCAGCAGCCTTCGGACTAGCTTCGATACGCAGTATTTT.

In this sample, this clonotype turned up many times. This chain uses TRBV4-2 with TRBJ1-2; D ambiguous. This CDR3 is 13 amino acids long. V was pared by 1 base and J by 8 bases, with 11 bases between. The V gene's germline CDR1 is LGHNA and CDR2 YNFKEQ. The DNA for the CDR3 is TGTGCCAGCAGCCAAGGTCTAGCAGTGGGCTACACCTTC. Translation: CASSQGLAVGYTF.

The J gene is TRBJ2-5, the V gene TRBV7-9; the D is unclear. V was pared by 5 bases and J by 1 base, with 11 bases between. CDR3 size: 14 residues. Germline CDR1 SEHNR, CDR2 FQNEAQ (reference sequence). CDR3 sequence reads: CASSQNRAQETQYF. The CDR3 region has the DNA TGTGCCAGCAGCCAGAACAGAGCCCAAGAGACCCAGTACTTC.

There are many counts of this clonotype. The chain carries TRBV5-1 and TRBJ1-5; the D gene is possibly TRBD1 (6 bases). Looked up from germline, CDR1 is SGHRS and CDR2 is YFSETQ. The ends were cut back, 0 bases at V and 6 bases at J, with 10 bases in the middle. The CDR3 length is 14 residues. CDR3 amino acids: CASSLGDRSQPQHF. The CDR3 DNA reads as TGCGCCAGCAGCTTGGGAGACAGGTCTCAGCCCCAGCATTTT.

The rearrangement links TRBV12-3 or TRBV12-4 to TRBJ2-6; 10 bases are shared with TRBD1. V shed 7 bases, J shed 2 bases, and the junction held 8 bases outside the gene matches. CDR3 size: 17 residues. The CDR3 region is CASIMDRGMAGANVLTF. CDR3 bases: TGTGCCAGCATAATGGACAGGGGGATGGCTGGGGCCAACGTCCTGACTTTC.

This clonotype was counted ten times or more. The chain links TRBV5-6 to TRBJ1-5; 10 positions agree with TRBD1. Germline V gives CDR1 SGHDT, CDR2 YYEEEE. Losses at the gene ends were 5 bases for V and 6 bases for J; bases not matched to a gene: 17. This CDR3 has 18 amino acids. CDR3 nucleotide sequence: TGTGCCAGCAGGTACCCCTACGACCGGGACAGGGGAGCTCAGCCCCAGCATTTT. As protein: CASRYPYDRDRGAQPQHF.

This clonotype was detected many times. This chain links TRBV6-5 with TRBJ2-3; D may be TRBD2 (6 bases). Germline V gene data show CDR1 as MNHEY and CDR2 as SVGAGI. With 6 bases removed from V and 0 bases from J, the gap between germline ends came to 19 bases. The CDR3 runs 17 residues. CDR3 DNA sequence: TGTGCCAGCAGCTCCTCCCCCGGGGGTGCTAGCACAGATACGCAGTATTTT. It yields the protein CASSSSPGGASTDTQYF.

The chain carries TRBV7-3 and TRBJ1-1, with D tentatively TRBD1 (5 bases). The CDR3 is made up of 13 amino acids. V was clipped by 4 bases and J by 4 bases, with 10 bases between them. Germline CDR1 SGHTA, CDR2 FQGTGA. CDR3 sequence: CASSSGGITEAFF. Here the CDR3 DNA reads TGTGCCAGCAGCTCGGGGGGAATCACTGAAGCTTTCTTT.